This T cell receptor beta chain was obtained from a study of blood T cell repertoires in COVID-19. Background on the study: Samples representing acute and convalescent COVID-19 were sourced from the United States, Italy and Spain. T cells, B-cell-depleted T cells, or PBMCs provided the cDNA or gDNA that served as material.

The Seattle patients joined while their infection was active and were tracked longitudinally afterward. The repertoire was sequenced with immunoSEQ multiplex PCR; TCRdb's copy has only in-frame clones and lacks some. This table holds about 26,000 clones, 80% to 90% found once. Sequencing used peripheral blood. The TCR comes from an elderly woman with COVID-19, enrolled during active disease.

CDR3 residues: CASSLGLAQETQYF. The CDR3 nucleotides are TGTGCCAGCAGCTTGGGACTAGCGCAAGAGACCCAGTACTTC. This chain links TRBV5-4 with TRBJ2-5; 8 positions agree with TRBD2. J was trimmed by 2 bases and V by 0 bases; bases with no gene match: 0. Germline V CDR1 and CDR2: SGHNT, YYREEE (reference sequence). The CDR3 covers 14 residues.